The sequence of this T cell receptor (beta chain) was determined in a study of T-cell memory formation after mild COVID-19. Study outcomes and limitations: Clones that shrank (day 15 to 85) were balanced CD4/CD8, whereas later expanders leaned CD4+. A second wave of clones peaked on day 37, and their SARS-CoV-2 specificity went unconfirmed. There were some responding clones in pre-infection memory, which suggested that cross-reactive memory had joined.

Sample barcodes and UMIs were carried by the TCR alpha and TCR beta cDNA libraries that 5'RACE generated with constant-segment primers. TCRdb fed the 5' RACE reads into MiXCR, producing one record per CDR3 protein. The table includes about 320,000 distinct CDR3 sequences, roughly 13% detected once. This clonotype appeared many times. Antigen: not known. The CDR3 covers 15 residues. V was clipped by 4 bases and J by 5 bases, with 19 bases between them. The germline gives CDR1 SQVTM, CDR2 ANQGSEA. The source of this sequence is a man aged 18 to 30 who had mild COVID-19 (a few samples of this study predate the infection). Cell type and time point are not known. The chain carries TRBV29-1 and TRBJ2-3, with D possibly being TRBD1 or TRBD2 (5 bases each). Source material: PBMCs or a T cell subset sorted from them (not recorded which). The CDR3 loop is CSVAFSGGDKDTQYF. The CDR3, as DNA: TGCAGCGTTGCATTCTCTGGGGGTGATAAAGATACGCAGTATTTT.